The 27 T cell receptor beta chains below come from one sample, sequenced in a study of T cell responses to AZD1222 COVID-19 vaccine. Repertoires were generated with immunoSEQ multiplex PCR, while TCRdb's copy carries only in-frame clones and drops some. The sample comprises roughly 120,000 clones, around 90% of which are singletons, and 6.5% to 9% rests with the top ten. The specimen was peripheral blood, collected on day 0 of AZD1222 vaccination. Receptors were obtained from an adult in good health.

The chain couples TRBV19 to TRBJ2-7, with 7 positions matching TRBD1. Germline lookup yields CDR1 LNHDA and CDR2 SQIVND (reference sequence). CDR3 length: 15 residues. With 5 bases clipped from V and 1 base from J, the junction kept 8 bases outside the gene matches. The CDR3 region is CASSLNRGKSYEQYF. CDR3 in DNA: TGTGCCAGTAGTCTTAACAGGGGAAAATCCTACGAGCAGTACTTC.

The chain couples TRBV5-1 to TRBJ1-3; possible D gene TRBD1, 6 bases. The germline gives CDR1 SGHRS, CDR2 YFSETQ. The CDR3 consists of 17 residues. V lost 0 bases, J lost 0 bases, and 13 bases lay in between. CDR3 protein: CASSLGDRINSGNTIYF. Written as DNA, the CDR3 is TGCGCCAGCAGCTTGGGAGACAGGATTAACTCTGGAAACACCATATATTTT. Full variable domain (remainder filled in from reference TRBV5-1 and TRBJ1-3): KAGVTQTPRYLIKTRGQQVTLSCSPISGHRSVSWYQQTPGQGLQFLFEYFSETQRNKGNFPGRFSGRQFSNSRSEMNVSTLELGDSALYLCASSLGDRINSGNTIYFGEGSWLTVV.

In the case of this clone: Other DNA variants within this sample encode the same CDR3. This chain uses TRBV28 with TRBJ1-6; D may be TRBD1 (5 bases). There are 14 residues in the CDR3. V was cut by 6 bases and J by 6 bases, with 12 bases left in between. Germline V gene sequence: CDR1 MDHEN, CDR2 SYDVKM. In DNA, the CDR3 is TGTGCCAGCAGGCCGGGACGGCTTAATTCACCCCTCCACTTT. This encodes CASRPGRLNSPLHF.

CDR3 loop: CASSYSGGSGTEAFF. The CDR3, as DNA: TGTGCCAGCAGTTACTCTGGGGGCTCGGGCACTGAAGCTTTCTTT. This chain connects TRBV6-5 to TRBJ1-1; possibly TRBD1 for D (6 bases). Germline CDR1 reads MNHEY; CDR2 reads SVGAGI. V lost 0 bases to trimming and J lost 4 bases, with 12 bases between them. This CDR3 has 15 amino acids.

The V and J genes are TRBV27 and TRBJ1-6, with 10 bases that match TRBD1. Germline V gene sequence: CDR1 MNHEY, CDR2 SMNVEV (reference sequence). The CDR3 is 15 amino acids. J was trimmed by 6 bases and V by 6 bases; bases with no gene match: 5. Here the CDR3 DNA reads TGTGCCAGCAGCTCCGGGACAGGGGTTAATTCACCCCTCCACTTT. Translating gives CASSSGTGVNSPLHF.

The V call is TRBV9, the J call TRBJ2-5; TRBD1 agrees at 9 bases. The CDR3 spans 16 residues. V lost 3 bases, J lost 1 base, and 7 bases stayed unmatched. Per germline, CDR1 SGDLS and CDR2 YYNGEE. Here the CDR3 DNA reads TGTGCCAGCAGCGGACCGGACAGGGGAATCCAAGAGACCCAGTACTTC. Residues: CASSGPDRGIQETQYF.

The CDR3 DNA is TGTGCCAGTTCCAGCGGGAGCCCACTCAATGAGCAGTTCTTC. It translates to CASSSGSPLNEQFF. V and J are TRBV6-5 and TRBJ2-1; 8 nucleotides agree with TRBD2. V shed 9 bases and J 6 bases; nucleotides not matched to a gene: 10. Germline loops: CDR1 MNHEY, CDR2 SVGAGI. The CDR3 has 14 residues.

This clone has just one count. V gene TRBV9 combines with J gene TRBJ1-2; D may be TRBD1 (6 bases). V gave up 4 bases and J gave up 3 bases, with 13 bases separating them. The CDR3 length is 14 residues. Germline V gene data show CDR1 as SGDLS and CDR2 as YYNGEE. In DNA, the CDR3 is TGTGCCAGCAGCACCAGAGGGGGGGACTATGGCTACACCTTC. This sequence encodes CASSTRGGDYGYTF.

The count of this clone is one. The chain employs TRBV5-5 and TRBJ2-7; D might be TRBD1 (5 bases). V was cut by 5 bases and J by 5 bases, with 8 bases left in between. Germline CDR1 and CDR2: SGHKS and YYEKEE (reference sequence). The CDR3 is 11 residues long. CDR3 loop: CASSPRDEQYF. CDR3 bases: TGTGCCAGCAGTCCCAGGGACGAGCAGTACTTC.

The V and J genes are TRBV28 and TRBJ2-1, with 15 bases fitting TRBD2. The CDR3 is 20 residues long. V was clipped by 2 bases and J by 3 bases; unmatched bases: 11. From germline, CDR1 is MDHEN and CDR2 SYDVKM. CDR3 region: CASSLGTSGRWVRGYNEQFF. The DNA of the CDR3 is TGTGCCAGCAGTTTAGGGACTAGCGGGAGGTGGGTCCGGGGCTACAATGAGCAGTTCTTC.

This chain's CDR3 is CASSTQGARSNSPLHF. DNA of the CDR3: TGTGCCAGCAGTACACAGGGGGCTCGGTCTAATTCACCCCTCCACTTT. This chain connects TRBV2 to TRBJ1-6, with 9 bases that match TRBD1. The junction had 8 bases not matched to a gene; V was cut back by 5 bases and J by 6 bases. Germline V CDR1 and CDR2: SNHLY, FYNNEI. The CDR3 loop spans 16 amino acids.

The chain uses TRBV3-1 (or the pseudogene TRBV3-2) and TRBJ1-5; TRBD1 is a possible D gene (5 bases). CDR1 LGHDT and CDR2 YNNKEL come from the germline V gene (reference sequence). Trimming cost V 4 bases and J 7 bases, with 11 bases left between them. This CDR3 has 13 amino acids. Written as DNA, the CDR3 is TGTGCCAGCAGCCGGGGGATACGGCAGCCCCAGCATTTT. Translating it yields CASSRGIRQPQHF.

The V call is TRBV19, the J call TRBJ1-2; perhaps TRBD1 as D (5 bases). In germline, CDR1 is LNHDA, CDR2 SQIVND (reference sequence). Trimming shortened V by 3 bases and J by 3 bases, and 11 bases separated the two germline ends. The CDR3 consists of 14 residues. CDR3 bases: TGTGCCAGTAGTATGGGACTAGGGGACTATGGCTACACCTTC. It encodes CASSMGLGDYGYTF.

The chain employs TRBV6-5 and TRBJ1-1; no clear D. There are 13 residues in the CDR3. V lost 6 bases, J lost 1 base, and 9 bases lay in between. Germline V gives CDR1 MNHEY, CDR2 SVGAGI. CDR3 DNA: TGTGCCAGCAGGGTCCGTCGGAACACTGAAGCTTTCTTT. Translation: CASRVRRNTEAFF.

The chain couples TRBV2 to TRBJ2-2, with 8 bases fitting TRBD1. Germline values: CDR1 SNHLY, CDR2 FYNNEI. The CDR3 runs to 15 residues. V was pared by 8 bases and J by 5 bases, with 10 bases of the junction left unmatched. The DNA of the CDR3 is TGTGCCAGCGGAAGACAGGGGAAAATTACCGGGGAGCTGTTTTTT. This gives the protein CASGRQGKITGELFF. The full variable domain, its missing parts supplied by reference TRBV2 and TRBJ2-2, is EPEVTQTPSHQVTQMGQEVILRCVPISNHLYFYWYRQILGQKVEFLVSFYNNEISEKSEIFDDQFSVERPDGSNFTLKIRSTKLEDSAMYFCASGRQGKITGELFFGEGSRLTVL.

This chain joins TRBV7-2 and TRBJ1-1; D is ambiguous. V was cut by 5 bases and J by 2 bases, with 15 bases left in between. The CDR3 sequence is 15 residues long. Germline CDR1 SGHTA, CDR2 FQGNSA. CDR3 in amino acids: CASSLVTQVNTEAFF. The CDR3 DNA sequence: TGTGCCAGCAGCCTAGTGACCCAGGTAAACACTGAAGCTTTCTTT.

This clone was seen a single time. This rearrangement joins TRBV10-3 to TRBJ2-7, with 7 bases that match TRBD1. V lost 5 bases, J lost 0 bases, and 4 bases stayed unmatched. The germline V gene encodes CDR1 ENHRY and CDR2 SYGVKD. The CDR3 totals 14 residues. CDR3 region: CAISPGQSSYEQYF. CDR3 DNA: TGTGCCATCAGTCCGGGACAGAGCTCCTACGAGCAGTACTTC.

This chain joins TRBV10-3 and TRBJ2-4; TRBD2 matches at 8 bases. Trimming cost V 4 bases and J 8 bases; bases outside gene matches: 10. Germline CDR1 reads ENHRY; CDR2 reads SYGVKD. The CDR3 contains 15 residues. The CDR3 here is CAISAGSGGRDIQYF. In nucleotides, the CDR3 is TGTGCCATCAGTGCCGGTTCGGGGGGGCGGGACATTCAGTACTTC.

The chain carries TRBV30 and TRBJ1-6; D uncertain. The CDR3 sequence is 14 residues long. V was trimmed by 3 bases and J by 2 bases, leaving 8 bases between them. The germline CDR1 and CDR2 sequences are GTSNPN and SVGIG (reference sequence). The CDR3 bases are TGTGCCTGGAGCCCCGGTACCTATAATTCACCCCTCCACTTT. Protein: CAWSPGTYNSPLHF.

With regard to this clone: The germline gene is not matched at one end of the junction; a read error may be the cause. The genes are TRBV28 and TRBJ1-1; D not certain. Per germline, CDR1 MDHEN and CDR2 SYDVKM. The CDR3 has 12 residues. In DNA form, the CDR3 reads TGTGCCAGCAGTTTATTGCAGTCCGGGGTGATCTTT. It translates to CASSLLQSGVIF.

The chain carries TRBV28 and TRBJ2-7, with D perhaps TRBD1 (5 bases). V was trimmed by 3 bases and J by 7 bases, leaving 16 bases between them. Germline-derived CDR1 and CDR2 are MDHEN and SYDVKM. The CDR3 covers 14 residues. As DNA, the CDR3 is TGTGCCAGCAGTTTGATGGCAGGGCCACGTGAGCAGTACTTC. Residues: CASSLMAGPREQYF.

The chain uses TRBV27 and TRBJ1-2; 7 bases map to TRBD1. CDR1 MNHEY and CDR2 SMNVEV come from the germline V gene (reference sequence). The CDR3 runs 14 residues. J lost 8 bases, V lost 5 bases, and 11 bases had no gene match. For the CDR3, the DNA is TGTGCCAGCAGTGTAAACGACAGGGTGGGAGGCTACACCTTC. This encodes CASSVNDRVGGYTF.

This clone is medium-sized by share. The chain employs TRBV30 and TRBJ1-1; D remains unclear. CDR1 and CDR2 (germline): GTSNPN, SVGIG (reference sequence). There are 13 residues in the CDR3. V was shortened by 0 bases and J by 7 bases, with 12 bases between the two germline ends. The CDR3 protein is CAWSVTFGGEAFF. The CDR3, as DNA: TGTGCCTGGAGTGTTACGTTCGGAGGTGAAGCTTTCTTT.

The rearrangement joins TRBV5-1 to TRBJ1-1; D gene unclear. CDR3 size: 11 residues. V dropped 5 bases and J dropped 5 bases, with 7 bases sitting between them. The germline CDR1 and CDR2 sequences are SGHRS and YFSETQ. Written as DNA, the CDR3 is TGCGCCAGCAGATCGGGGACTGAAGCTTTCTTT. Its protein product is CASRSGTEAFF.

The chain is built from TRBV7-3 and TRBJ2-5; 9 positions match TRBD2. CDR1 and CDR2 from the germline V gene are SGHTA and FQGTGA. The CDR3 length is 16 residues. The V and J ends lost 4 bases and 1 base, in that order; junction bases with no gene match: 7. CDR3 in DNA: TGTGCCAGCAGCTCCCTGCGGGGGGGGTCCCAAGAGACCCAGTACTTC. Protein: CASSSLRGGSQETQYF.

J is TRBJ2-1 and V is TRBV5-6; 11 bases map to TRBD2. The CDR3 extends over 12 amino acids. Germline assignment: CDR1 SGHDT and CDR2 YYEEEE. Trimming at V came to 4 bases and at J to 16 bases, leaving 7 bases not matched to a gene. The CDR3 coding sequence is TGTGCCAGCAGCGCGACTAGCGGGACCCGTTTCTTC. Encoded protein: CASSATSGTRFF.

J is TRBJ1-6 and V is TRBV2; D is unresolved. Trimming pared 4 bases from V and 7 bases from J, leaving 11 bases between. In germline, CDR1 is SNHLY, CDR2 FYNNEI. The CDR3 contains 14 residues. This chain's CDR3 is CASSVGKTNSPLHF. CDR3 DNA: TGTGCCAGCAGTGTCGGTAAAACCAATTCACCCCTCCACTTT. The full variable domain, its missing parts supplied by reference TRBV2 and TRBJ1-6, is EPEVTQTPSHQVTQMGQEVILRCVPISNHLYFYWYRQILGQKVEFLVSFYNNEISEKSEIFDDQFSVERPDGSNFTLKIRSTKLEDSAMYFCASSVGKTNSPLHFGNGTRLTVT.